Here is one T cell receptor (beta chain) with its context. The data were taken from a study of blood T cell repertoires in COVID-19. This CDR3 spans 15 amino acids. With 1 base clipped from V and 10 bases from J, the junction kept 9 bases outside the gene matches. CDR1 and CDR2 from the germline V gene are SGHRS and YFSETQ. TCRdb's table, derived via immunoSEQ multiplex PCR, lists solely in-frame clones and lacks some. Of approximately 280,000 clones listed, about nine tenths are singletons. The sequenced sample was peripheral blood. The source is a woman aged 25-40 years with COVID-19, enrolled during active disease. The chain carries TRBV5-1 and TRBJ2-1, with 9 bases lining up with TRBD2. The CDR3 sequence: CASSLRLAGAGEQFF. CDR3 nucleotides: TGCGCCAGCAGCTTGAGGTTAGCGGGAGCAGGCGAGCAGTTCTTC.